A selection of T cell receptor beta chains follows, all from one sample in a study of human T cells and chemical hapten exposure. TCRdb re-called the RACE reads with MiXCR, one entry per CDR3 protein. The sample carries about 84,000 distinct CDR3 sequences, under 11% recorded once. Material: whole blood, obtained in connection with sensitization to the hapten diphenylcyclopropenone (DPC). Every receptor here comes from a woman in her 50s with alopecia areata. Some clones in this sample may be carry-over from other donors' samples. CDR3s include the opening cysteine and the closing phenylalanine or tryptophan. The D gene is left open where the match is weak. The listing skips clone size in some rows; elsewhere it reads once, few, many or a size class.

TRBJ2-1	TRBV28	.	.	TGTGCCAGCAGTTGGTACAATGAGCAGTTCTTC	CASSWYNEQFF
TRBJ2-7	TRBV27	.	.	TGTGCCAGCAGTTTATCGATGGGGTACCACGAGCAGTACTTC	CASSLSMGYHEQYF
TRBJ1-4	TRBV29-1	.	.	TGCAGCGTTAGTTCGTCTGGAGGTAATGAAAAACTGTTTTTT	CSVSSSGGNEKLFF
TRBJ2-5	TRBV24-1	many	TRBD2	TGTGCCACCAGTGAGAGCGGGAGGAGGCAAGAGACCCAGTACTTC	CATSESGRRQETQYF
TRBJ2-2	TRBV4-3	many	TRBD2	TGCGCCAGCAGCCAATTAGCGGGAACGGGCACCGGGGAGCTGTTTTTT	CASSQLAGTGTGELFF
TRBJ2-5	TRBV2	.	.	TGTGCCAGCAGTAGGGACGGCCAAGAGACCCAGTACTTC	CASSRDGQETQYF
TRBJ2-1	TRBV27	many	.	TGTGCCAGCAGTCAAAACGCTGAGCAGTTCTTC	CASSQNAEQFF
TRBJ2-6	TRBV20-1	few	.	TGCAGTGCCCTAGGGGGACCCACAGGGACCTCTGGGGCCAACGTCCTGACTTTC	CSALGGPTGTSGANVLTF
TRBJ2-3	TRBV28	many	.	TGTGCCAGCAGTTTAATGGTTGATACGCAGTATTTT	CASSLMVDTQYF
TRBJ2-3	TRBV6-6	many	TRBD2	TGTGCCAGCAATAGCGGGAGGGTAAGCACAGATACGCAGTATTTT	CASNSGRVSTDTQYF
TRBJ1-4	TRBV4-3	many	.	TGCGCCAGCAGCCAAGTTTTCCAGGGGAGTGAAAAACTGTTTTTT	CASSQVFQGSEKLFF
TRBJ1-5	TRBV2	many	TRBD1	TGTGCCAGCAGTCCCGGGACAGGGGTTCAGCCCCAGCATTTT	CASSPGTGVQPQHF
TRBJ2-3	TRBV27	.	.	TGTGCCAGCAGGACTAGACGCACAGATACGCAGTATTTT	CASRTRRTDTQYF
TRBJ1-1	TRBV7-9	many	TRBD1	TGTGCCAGCAGCTTTACAGGGGTAGACACTGAAGCTTTCTTT	CASSFTGVDTEAFF
TRBJ2-3	TRBV29-1	many	.	TGCAGCGTCGACCGGGACGGCGTAACGAGCACAGATACGCAGTATTTT	CSVDRDGVTSTDTQYF
TRBJ1-5	TRBV7-2	many	.	TGTGCCAGCAGCTCCCCCAATCAGCCCCAGCATTTT	CASSSPNQPQHF
TRBJ1-3	TRBV14	.	.	TGTGCCAGCAGCCAAGTGCGCGGGGCCGGAAACACCATATATTTT	CASSQVRGAGNTIYF
TRBJ2-7	TRBV4-1	.	.	TGCGCCAGCAGGAACGGGGTGGTAGGGAAAGGGAGCTCCTACGAGCAGTACTTC	CASRNGVVGKGSSYEQYF
TRBJ2-1	TRBV11-3	.	.	TGTGCCAGCAGCCCTTCGAGGACAGATCACAATGAGCAGTTCTTC	CASSPSRTDHNEQFF
TRBJ2-3	TRBV11-2	.	TRBD2	TGTGCCAGCAGCTTTCGGGGTCTAGCGGGGACCGATACGCAGTATTTT	CASSFRGLAGTDTQYF
TRBJ1-1	TRBV7-9	.	.	TGTGCCAGCAGCGCCGACGGCTTGAACACTGAAGCTTTCTTT	CASSADGLNTEAFF
TRBJ2-2	TRBV9	.	.	TGTGCCAGCAGCGTAGTGCGCGGGGAGCTGTTTTTT	CASSVVRGELFF